A single sample is the source of the 28 T cell receptor beta chains below, sequenced in a study of control samples from healthy donors and cancer patients. Profiled with immunoSEQ multiplex PCR; TCRdb holds only in-frame clones, not every one. The sample includes about 96,000 clones, 80% to 95% of them seen just once. Material: blood. The receptors were gathered from a man between 18 and 29 years old in good health.

The rearrangement joins TRBV4-1 to TRBJ2-2; TRBD2 might be the D (5 bases). V shed 0 bases and J shed 5 bases, with 13 bases lying between them. Per the germline V gene, CDR1 is MGHRA and CDR2 is YSYEKL. The CDR3 length is 16 residues. The CDR3 sequence: CASSQEGSPGTGELFF. CDR3 bases: TGCGCCAGCAGCCAAGAGGGCTCCCCGGGGACCGGGGAGCTGTTTTTT.

The chain joins TRBV6-5 to TRBJ2-1; D perhaps matches TRBD1 (5 bases). The CDR3 consists of 11 residues. The V gene lost 9 bases and the J gene lost 12 bases, with 15 bases spanning the gap. Germline V gene lookup returns CDR1 MNHEY and CDR2 SVGAGI. CDR3 residues: CASFKGLVQFF. The CDR3 coding sequence is TGTGCCAGTTTCAAGGGGCTCGTGCAGTTCTTC.

This sequence joins TRBV2 and TRBJ1-1; no firm D call. This CDR3 region has 13 residues. CDR1 and CDR2 from the germline V gene are SNHLY and FYNNEI. V gave up 5 bases and J gave up 1 base, with 8 bases separating them. The CDR3 sequence: CASSFGQNTEAFF. The CDR3 DNA reads TGTGCCAGCAGTTTTGGCCAGAACACTGAAGCTTTCTTT.

The chain is built from TRBV23-1 and TRBJ1-2; unclear D gene. TRBV23-1 counts as an open reading frame of uncertain function. V was shortened by 0 bases and J by 5 bases, with 25 bases between the two germline ends. This CDR3 contains 19 residues. The CDR3: CASSQSLSSELRRAYGYTF. In nucleotides, the CDR3 is TGCGCCAGCAGTCAATCGTTATCCAGCGAGCTTCGAAGAGCATATGGCTACACCTTC.

The chain uses TRBV19 and TRBJ2-1, with 9 bases matching TRBD2. The V gene's germline CDR1 is LNHDA and CDR2 SQIVND (reference sequence). This CDR3 is 15 amino acids long. J gave up 2 bases and V 7 bases, and 6 bases lay outside the gene matches. CDR3 protein: CASTGSSGAYNEQFF. The CDR3 nucleotides read TGTGCCAGTACCGGATCTAGCGGGGCCTACAATGAGCAGTTCTTC.

This clone was detected once. The V call is TRBV7-9, the J call TRBJ1-3; the D gene is possibly TRBD1 (5 bases). Germline lookup yields CDR1 SEHNR and CDR2 FQNEAQ (reference sequence). The CDR3 has 13 residues. V was clipped by 11 bases and J by 3 bases, with 14 bases between them. The DNA of the CDR3 is TGTGCCGCGTTTGAAGGGGTTGGAAACACCATATATTTT. It yields the protein CAAFEGVGNTIYF.

The chain joins TRBV6-1 to TRBJ1-1, with a possible D match to TRBD1 (6 bases). Germline CDR1 and CDR2: MNHNS and SASEGT. V was trimmed by 2 bases and J by 1 base, leaving 8 bases between them. The CDR3 covers 14 residues. This CDR3 reads CASSEYRANTEAFF. The CDR3, as DNA: TGTGCCAGCAGTGAATACAGGGCGAACACTGAAGCTTTCTTT.

V and J are TRBV7-2 and TRBJ2-1; D perhaps matches TRBD2 (5 bases). The CDR3 extends over 15 amino acids. CDR1 SGHTA and CDR2 FQGNSA come from the germline V gene. V lost 5 bases and J lost 0, with 11 bases in between. The CDR3 nucleotides are TGTGCCAGCAGCCTAAGGACTGGCTCCTACAATGAGCAGTTCTTC. Translated, it gives CASSLRTGSYNEQFF.

This chain joins TRBV12-5 and TRBJ2-3, with TRBD2 matching 7 bases. V trimming: 3 bases; J trimming: 4 bases; junction bases outside the gene matches: 1. This CDR3 spans 13 amino acids. Germline CDR1 LGHNT, CDR2 FRNRAP. In nucleotides, the CDR3 is TGTGCTAGTGGTTTCGCGGGGGCAGATACGCAGTATTTT. It encodes CASGFAGADTQYF.

The rearrangement uses TRBV3-1 (or the pseudogene TRBV3-2) and TRBJ2-3, with D possibly being TRBD2 (7 bases). The germline gives CDR1 LGHDT, CDR2 YNNKEL (reference sequence). Trimming left V 4 bases short and J 4 bases short, with 21 bases between. This CDR3 is built from 17 residues. The CDR3 spells CASSLRGGGGGSDTQYF. In DNA, the CDR3 is TGTGCCAGCAGCCTCCGTGGGGGAGGGGGGGGCTCAGATACGCAGTATTTT.

The CDR3 nucleotides are TGTGCCGGGGCAGAGCGGGTGTTCACAGATACGCAGTATTTT. It specifies CAGAERVFTDTQYF. This chain connects TRBV6-5 to TRBJ2-3, with a weak D call TRBD2 (6 bases). The length of the CDR3 is 14 residues. Trimming took 11 bases from V and 2 from J, leaving 17 bases between them. CDR1 is MNHEY and CDR2 is SVGAGI in the germline V gene.

The chain couples TRBV5-1 to TRBJ2-3; D possibly uses TRBD1 or TRBD2 (5 bases each). There are 16 residues in the CDR3. The V end lost 2 bases, the J end lost 2 bases, and 15 bases lay between the germline ends. Germline CDR1 and CDR2: SGHRS and YFSETQ. The CDR3 region has the DNA TGCGCCAGCAGCTTCCTACTCCCGGGACCCACAGATACGCAGTATTTT. It encodes CASSFLLPGPTDTQYF.

This clone came up a few times. This chain links TRBV15 with TRBJ2-7, with D perhaps matching TRBD1 (6 bases). From germline, CDR1 is LNHNV and CDR2 YYDKDF (reference sequence). Trimming shortened V by 1 base and J by 6 bases, and 13 bases separated the two germline ends. This CDR3 has 14 amino acids. The CDR3 DNA reads TGTGCCACCAGCAGAGCTGGGGGCGCATTCGAGCAGTACTTC. It encodes CATSRAGGAFEQYF.

In DNA, the CDR3 is TGTGCCAGTAGTACCGGGCATGGTCAGCCCCAGCATTTT. Translating gives CASSTGHGQPQHF. The rearrangement joins TRBV19 to TRBJ1-5; D uncertain. Germline V lookup: CDR1 LNHDA, CDR2 SQIVND (reference sequence). The CDR3 has 13 residues. V gave up 4 bases and J gave up 6 bases, with 10 bases separating them.

The chain carries TRBV6-2 or TRBV6-3 and TRBJ2-1, with D maybe TRBD2 (5 bases). Per germline, CDR1 MNHEY and CDR2 SVGEGT. V lost 0 bases and J 0 bases, leaving 15 bases between the germline ends. CDR3 length: 18 residues. The CDR3 here is CASSYSRPSLSSYNEQFF. The CDR3 bases are TGTGCCAGCAGTTACTCGAGGCCTAGCCTGAGCTCCTACAATGAGCAGTTCTTC.

CDR3 protein: CASTHDRSGSPLHF. CDR3 DNA sequence: TGTGCCAGCACCCACGACAGGAGCGGTTCACCCCTCCACTTT. This chain links TRBV6-6 with TRBJ1-6; D possibly corresponds to TRBD1 (6 bases). Between the trimmed V and J ends, which lost 7 bases and 9 bases, there was a span of 16 bases. Germline assignment: CDR1 MNHNY and CDR2 SVGAGI (reference sequence). This CDR3 region has 14 residues.

V usage is TRBV29-1 and J usage is TRBJ1-3; the match to TRBD1 covers 8 bases. CDR3 size: 13 residues. Germline CDR1 is SQVTM and CDR2 is ANQGSEA. The V segment lost 7 bases and the J segment 2 bases; nucleotides outside the gene matches: 4. CDR3 amino acids: CSGGQGPGNTIYF. Here the CDR3 DNA reads TGCAGCGGCGGACAGGGACCTGGAAACACCATATATTTT.

The J gene is TRBJ1-1, the V gene TRBV6-5; D may be TRBD1 (5 bases). From germline, CDR1 is MNHEY and CDR2 SVGAGI. Trimming shortened V by 0 bases and J by 4 bases, and 12 bases separated the two germline ends. The CDR3 has 15 amino acids. The CDR3 is CASSYSQGGATEAFF. The DNA of the CDR3 is TGTGCCAGCAGTTACTCTCAGGGAGGGGCCACTGAAGCTTTCTTT.

J is TRBJ1-1 and V is TRBV27, with TRBD1 matching over 9 bases. After removal of 0 bases from V and 5 bases from J, the junction contained 13 bases not matched to a gene. The CDR3 loop spans 18 amino acids. Germline V gene lookup returns CDR1 MNHEY and CDR2 SMNVEV (reference sequence). The CDR3 here is CASSLSKGQGGLRTEAFF. CDR3 nucleotide sequence: TGTGCCAGCAGTTTATCGAAGGGACAGGGAGGGTTGAGAACTGAAGCTTTCTTT.

The rearrangement uses TRBV19 and TRBJ1-1; TRBD1 matches 9 bases. The CDR3 has 14 residues. Germline values: CDR1 LNHDA, CDR2 SQIVND (reference sequence). The ends lost 7 bases at V and 2 bases at J; junction bases unmatched: 5. Here the CDR3 DNA reads TGTGCCAGTACCCCGGGACAGGGAAACACTGAAGCTTTCTTT. The encoded protein is CASTPGQGNTEAFF.

V usage is TRBV27 and J usage is TRBJ2-7; the D is unclear. There are 12 residues in the CDR3. Trimming pared 4 bases from V and 6 bases from J, leaving 10 bases between. Germline CDR1 is MNHEY and CDR2 is SMNVEV (reference sequence). The CDR3 nucleotides are TGTGCCAGCAGTTCCCCCCCCGGCGAGCAGTACTTC. Amino acid sequence: CASSSPPGEQYF.

This clone was recorded once. This chain uses TRBV7-2 with TRBJ1-5; D remains unclear. The CDR3 totals 14 residues. Trimming shortened V by 1 base and J by 0 bases, and 4 bases separated the two germline ends. Per germline, CDR1 SGHTA and CDR2 FQGNSA. The CDR3 bases are TGTGCCAGCAGCTTAGTCTCTAGCAATCAGCCCCAGCATTTT. Its protein product is CASSLVSSNQPQHF.

The rearrangement uses TRBV11-3 and TRBJ2-5; TRBD1 agrees at 12 bases. Germline lookup yields CDR1 SGHNT and CDR2 YENEEA. The V gene end was trimmed by 3 bases and the J gene end by 4 bases; junction bases not matched to a gene: 3. The length of the CDR3 is 15 residues. The chain's CDR3 is CASSFGTGGLETQYF. The CDR3 region has the DNA TGTGCCAGCAGCTTTGGGACAGGGGGCCTAGAGACCCAGTACTTC. The whole variable domain, remainder taken from reference TRBV11-3 and TRBJ2-5, is EAGVVQSPRYKIIEKKQPVAFWCNPISGHNTLYWYLQNLGQGPELLIRYENEEAVDDSQLPKDRFSAERLKGVDSTLKIQPAELGDSAVYLCASSFGTGGLETQYFGPGTRLLVL.

The genes are TRBV7-8 and TRBJ1-2, with 7 nucleotides matching TRBD1. The junction had 18 bases not matched to a gene; V was cut back by 0 bases and J by 8 bases. This CDR3 has 18 residues. Germline V gene data show CDR1 as SGHVS and CDR2 as FQNEAQ. CDR3 residues: CASSLAVVGGRGYRGYTF. The CDR3 bases are TGTGCCAGCAGCTTAGCCGTGGTTGGGGGCAGGGGGTACAGGGGCTACACCTTC.

This chain links TRBV2 with TRBJ2-1; TRBD2 agrees at 13 bases. This CDR3 contains 14 residues. Germline lookup yields CDR1 SNHLY and CDR2 FYNNEI. V trimming: 5 bases; J trimming: 9 bases; junction bases outside the gene matches: 4. CDR3 sequence reads: CASSPLAGGGEQFF. Written as DNA, the CDR3 is TGTGCCAGCAGTCCACTAGCGGGAGGGGGTGAGCAGTTCTTC.

V gene TRBV5-1 combines with J gene TRBJ2-2; 7 bases are a match to TRBD1. CDR1 is SGHRS, CDR2 YFSETQ, per germline. The CDR3 has 15 amino acids. V lost 0 bases to trimming and J lost 8 bases; unmatched junction nucleotides: 7. CDR3 DNA: TGCGCCAGCAGCTTGGTCTCGAGGGGGCAAGGGGAGCTGTTTTTT. Its protein is CASSLVSRGQGELFF.

The chain couples TRBV27 to TRBJ1-2; no reliable D call. V gave up 2 bases and J gave up 5 bases, with 6 bases separating them. The CDR3 has 12 residues. The germline V gene has CDR1 MNHEY and CDR2 SMNVEV (reference sequence). CDR3 in amino acids: CASSLPTYGYTF. The CDR3 bases are TGTGCCAGCAGTTTACCAACATATGGCTACACCTTC.

This chain links TRBV6-5 with TRBJ1-6; D gene uncertain. The germline CDR1 and CDR2 sequences are MNHEY and SVGAGI. This CDR3 comprises 12 residues. V lost 8 bases, J lost 7 bases, and 9 bases lay in between. The CDR3 DNA reads TGTGCCAGCCGGGCGAGCAATTCACCCCTCCACTTT. Translated: CASRASNSPLHF.